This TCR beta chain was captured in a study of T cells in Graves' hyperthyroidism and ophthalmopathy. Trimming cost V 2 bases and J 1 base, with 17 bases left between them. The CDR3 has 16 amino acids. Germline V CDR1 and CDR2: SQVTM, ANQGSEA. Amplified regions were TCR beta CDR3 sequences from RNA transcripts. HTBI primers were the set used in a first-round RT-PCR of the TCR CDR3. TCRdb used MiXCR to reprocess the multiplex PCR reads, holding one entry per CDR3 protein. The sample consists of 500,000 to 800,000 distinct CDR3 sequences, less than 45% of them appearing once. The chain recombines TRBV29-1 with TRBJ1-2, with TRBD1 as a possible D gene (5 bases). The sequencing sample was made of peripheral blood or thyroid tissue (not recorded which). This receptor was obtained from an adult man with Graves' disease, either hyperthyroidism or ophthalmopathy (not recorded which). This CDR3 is CSVEHGPGRDNYGYTF. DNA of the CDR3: TGCAGCGTTGAACACGGACCGGGACGGGATAACTATGGCTACACCTTC.